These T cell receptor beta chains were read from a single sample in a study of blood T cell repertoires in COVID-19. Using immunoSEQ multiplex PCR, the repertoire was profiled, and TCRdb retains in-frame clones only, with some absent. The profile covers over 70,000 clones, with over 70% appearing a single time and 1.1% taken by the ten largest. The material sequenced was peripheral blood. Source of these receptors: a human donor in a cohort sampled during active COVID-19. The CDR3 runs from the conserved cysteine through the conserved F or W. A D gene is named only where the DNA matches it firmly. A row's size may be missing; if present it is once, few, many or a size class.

CDR3: CSVYSGRVSYEQYF
DNA: TGCAGCGTTTATAGCGGGAGAGTCAGTTACGAGCAGTACTTC
D: TRBD2
V: TRBV29-1
size: -
J: TRBJ2-7
length: 14

CDR3: CASSLPRQGRSEKLFF
DNA: TGTGCCAGCAGTTTACCTCGACAGGGGAGGAGTGAAAAACTGTTTTTT
D: TRBD1
V: TRBV28
size: -
J: TRBJ1-4
length: 16

CDR3: CASSYRPGASNQPQHF
DNA: TGTGCCAGCAGTTATCGGCCAGGGGCTAGCAATCAGCCCCAGCATTTT
D: -
V: TRBV27
size: -
J: TRBJ1-5
length: 16

CDR3: CASSLVLAGGASYNEQFF
DNA: TGCGCCAGCAGCTTGGTCCTAGCGGGAGGGGCCTCCTACAATGAGCAGTTCTTC
D: TRBD2
V: TRBV5-1
size: -
J: TRBJ2-1
length: 18

CDR3: CASSLRGNYGYTF
DNA: TGTGCCAGCAGTTTAAGGGGTAACTATGGCTACACCTTC
D: -
V: TRBV28
size: -
J: TRBJ1-2
length: 13

CDR3: CASSSPSTDTQYF
DNA: TGTGCCAGCAGCTCTCCTAGCACAGATACGCAGTATTTT
D: -
V: TRBV6-2/TRBV6-3
size: -
J: TRBJ2-3
length: 13

CDR3: CASSLGVGGRTEAFF
DNA: TGTGCCAGCAGCTTAGGAGTCGGGGGTCGGACTGAAGCTTTCTTT
D: -
V: TRBV7-8
size: -
J: TRBJ1-1
length: 15

CDR3: CASRTTGVGTDTQYF
DNA: TGTGCCAGCAGAACCACAGGGGTGGGCACAGATACGCAGTATTTT
D: TRBD1
V: TRBV5-4
size: -
J: TRBJ2-3
length: 15

CDR3: CASRWGGGQGSTGELFF
DNA: TGTGCCAGCAGGTGGGGAGGTGGACAGGGGAGCACCGGGGAGCTGTTTTTT
D: TRBD1
V: TRBV28
size: few
J: TRBJ2-2
length: 17

CDR3: CASSYRLGAKNIQYF
DNA: TGTGCCAGCAGTTACCGACTGGGAGCCAAAAACATTCAGTACTTC
D: -
V: TRBV28
size: once
J: TRBJ2-4
length: 15

CDR3: CASSLDGNSYNEQFF
DNA: TGTGCCAGCAGCTTAGACGGGAATTCCTACAATGAGCAGTTCTTC
D: -
V: TRBV11-2
size: -
J: TRBJ2-1
length: 15

CDR3: CASADDRRDTGELFF
DNA: TGTGCCAGCGCTGACGACAGGAGAGACACCGGGGAGCTGTTTTTT
D: -
V: TRBV2
size: -
J: TRBJ2-2
length: 15

CDR3: CASSRQEEQPQHF
DNA: TGTGCCAGCAGCCGACAGGAGGAGCAGCCCCAGCATTTT
D: -
V: TRBV7-9
size: -
J: TRBJ1-5
length: 13

CDR3: CASSQEGGVAGTFTDTQYF
DNA: TGTGCCAGCAGCCAAGAAGGGGGGGTGGCGGGGACCTTCACAGATACGCAGTATTTT
D: -
V: TRBV3-1/TRBV3-2
size: -
J: TRBJ2-3
length: 19

CDR3: CASTYGGEKLFF
DNA: TGTGCCAGCACCTATGGTGGGGAGAAACTGTTTTTT
D: -
V: TRBV3-1/TRBV3-2
size: -
J: TRBJ1-4
length: 12

CDR3: CASSSFGGYEQYF
DNA: TGTGCCAGCAGTTCCTTCGGCGGCTACGAGCAGTACTTC
D: -
V: TRBV27
size: -
J: TRBJ2-7
length: 13

CDR3: CASSDRTGGLYNEQFF
DNA: TGTGCCAGCAGTGATCGGACAGGGGGACTCTACAATGAGCAGTTCTTC
D: TRBD1
V: TRBV6-1
size: -
J: TRBJ2-1
length: 16

CDR3: CASSLSGTEDTQYF
DNA: TGCGCCAGCAGCTTGAGCGGGACCGAGGACACGCAGTATTTT
D: TRBD2
V: TRBV5-1
size: -
J: TRBJ2-3
length: 14

CDR3: CASSPRGTSNQPQHF
DNA: TGTGCCAGCTCGCCAAGGGGCACAAGCAATCAGCCCCAGCATTTT
D: -
V: TRBV28
size: -
J: TRBJ1-5
length: 15

CDR3: CASSVRDRVTGELFF
DNA: TGTGCCAGCAGTGTTCGGGACAGAGTCACCGGGGAGCTGTTTTTT
D: TRBD1
V: TRBV6-2/TRBV6-3
size: -
J: TRBJ2-2
length: 15

CDR3: CASSGTDRVNQPQHF
DNA: TGTGCCAGCAGTGGGACCGACAGGGTTAATCAGCCCCAGCATTTT
D: TRBD1
V: TRBV6-4
size: -
J: TRBJ1-5
length: 15

CDR3: CASTRVGGGLSNQPQHF
DNA: TGTGCCAGCACGCGGGTTGGGGGAGGGTTGAGCAATCAGCCCCAGCATTTT
D: -
V: TRBV28
size: -
J: TRBJ1-5
length: 17

CDR3: CASSATGASNYGYTF
DNA: TGTGCCAGCAGCGCTACAGGGGCATCTAACTATGGCTACACCTTC
D: TRBD1
V: TRBV9
size: -
J: TRBJ1-2
length: 15

CDR3: CASFPPGGEVAGGTEAFF
DNA: TGCGCCAGCTTTCCCCCAGGGGGCGAGGTAGCGGGTGGCACTGAAGCTTTCTTT
D: TRBD1
V: TRBV10-2
size: -
J: TRBJ1-1
length: 18

CDR3: CASSSLAGVDNEQFF
DNA: TGTGCCAGCAGCTCACTAGCGGGAGTCGACAATGAGCAGTTCTTC
D: TRBD2
V: TRBV14
size: -
J: TRBJ2-1
length: 15

CDR3: CASSSDSLAGNEQFF
DNA: TGTGCCAGCAGCTCCGATAGCCTTGCGGGAAATGAGCAGTTCTTC
D: -
V: TRBV7-2
size: once
J: TRBJ2-1
length: 15

CDR3: CASSVAPDGGGQDEQFF
DNA: TGTGCCAGCAGCGTAGCCCCGGACGGCGGGGGACAAGATGAGCAGTTCTTC
D: -
V: TRBV9
size: -
J: TRBJ2-1
length: 17

CDR3: CATDSGSGAAGGDTQYF
DNA: TGTGCCACCGATAGCGGGAGTGGGGCCGCTGGGGGAGATACGCAGTATTTT
D: TRBD2
V: TRBV24-1
size: -
J: TRBJ2-3
length: 17

CDR3: CASSLALEREHVF
DNA: TGTGCCAGCAGCTTGGCCCTGGAGCGGGAGCATGTATTT
D: TRBD2
V: TRBV5-5
size: -
J: TRBJ2-3
length: 13

CDR3: CASSYGGSGLNTEAFF
DNA: TGTGCCAGCAGCTACGGAGGGTCTGGTCTGAACACTGAAGCTTTCTTT
D: -
V: TRBV11-2
size: -
J: TRBJ1-1
length: 16

CDR3: CASSQEMSRGTDTQYF
DNA: TGTGCCAGCAGCCAAGAGATGAGCAGGGGGACAGATACGCAGTATTTT
D: TRBD1
V: TRBV3-1/TRBV3-2
size: -
J: TRBJ2-3
length: 16

CDR3: CASSESIGESTEAFF
DNA: TGTGCCAGCAGTGAATCTATAGGGGAAAGCACTGAAGCTTTCTTT
D: -
V: TRBV2
size: -
J: TRBJ1-1
length: 15

CDR3: CASSRTELLGNTIYF
DNA: TGTGCCAGCAGTCGGACAGAGCTTTTAGGAAACACCATATATTTT
D: -
V: TRBV28
size: few
J: TRBJ1-3
length: 15

CDR3: CASSSSGVSTDTQYF
DNA: TGTGCCAGCAGCTCTAGCGGAGTTAGCACAGATACGCAGTATTTT
D: TRBD2
V: TRBV7-3
size: -
J: TRBJ2-3
length: 15

CDR3: CASGTGRQPQHF
DNA: TGTGCCAGTGGGACAGGGCGTCAGCCCCAGCATTTT
D: TRBD1
V: TRBV28
size: few
J: TRBJ1-5
length: 12

CDR3: CASSLIAGVPISTDTQYF
DNA: TGCGCCAGCAGCCTTATAGCGGGAGTTCCAATTAGCACAGATACGCAGTATTTT
D: TRBD2
V: TRBV5-1
size: -
J: TRBJ2-3
length: 18

CDR3: CASSSTQGREQFF
DNA: TGTGCCAGCAGCTCAACCCAAGGCAGGGAGCAGTTCTTC
D: -
V: TRBV7-3
size: -
J: TRBJ2-1
length: 13

CDR3: CSVERGRGQVSGYTF
DNA: TGCAGCGTTGAACGCGGGAGAGGTCAGGTGTCTGGCTACACCTTC
D: -
V: TRBV29-1
size: -
J: TRBJ1-2
length: 15

CDR3: CASRDMAQDNEQFF
DNA: TGTGCCAGCAGGGATATGGCACAGGACAATGAGCAGTTCTTC
D: -
V: TRBV27
size: once
J: TRBJ2-1
length: 14

CDR3: CASSQGGSSYNEQFF
DNA: TGCGCCAGCAGCCAAGGAGGTAGCTCCTACAATGAGCAGTTCTTC
D: -
V: TRBV4-1
size: -
J: TRBJ2-1
length: 15

CDR3: CASSLNGQNTEAFF
DNA: TGTGCCAGCAGCTTAAATGGACAGAACACTGAAGCTTTCTTT
D: -
V: TRBV7-3
size: -
J: TRBJ1-1
length: 14

CDR3: CASSLLGLATDTQYF
DNA: TGCGCCAGCAGCTTGTTAGGACTAGCAACAGATACGCAGTATTTT
D: TRBD2
V: TRBV5-1
size: once
J: TRBJ2-3
length: 15

CDR3: CATSRLTSTETQYF
DNA: TGTGCCACCAGCAGGTTGACTAGTACAGAGACCCAGTACTTC
D: -
V: TRBV15
size: -
J: TRBJ2-5
length: 14

CDR3: CASSTSGRGADTQYF
DNA: TGTGCCAGCAGCACTAGCGGGAGGGGGGCAGATACGCAGTATTTT
D: TRBD2
V: TRBV7-3
size: -
J: TRBJ2-3
length: 15

CDR3: CACAEYQETQYF
DNA: TGTGCTTGCGCGGAGTACCAAGAGACCCAGTACTTC
D: -
V: TRBV30
size: -
J: TRBJ2-5
length: 12

CDR3: CASSQVGTSGYEQYF
DNA: TGTGCCAGCAGCCAGGTTGGGACTAGCGGATACGAGCAGTACTTC
D: TRBD2
V: TRBV4-2
size: -
J: TRBJ2-7
length: 15

CDR3: CASSLITGDNTEAFF
DNA: TGTGCCAGCAGCTTAATTACAGGGGATAACACTGAAGCTTTCTTT
D: TRBD1
V: TRBV7-9
size: -
J: TRBJ1-1
length: 15